This TCR beta chain was identified in a study of T cell responses to AZD1222 COVID-19 vaccine. General study points: Targeting of unmutated variant regions was reportedly seen in nearly half of spike-specific TCRs. At baseline, just five or six AZD1222 recipients tested seropositive. There were vaccine-associated CD4 TCRs across spike, dominant at 160-218 and 743-854.

As to this clone: As yet, its antigen is unknown.

Produced via immunoSEQ multiplex PCR; TCRdb's table is partial and in-frame only. The table has about 81,000 clones, over 80% seen once. The V and J ends lost 7 bases and 3 bases, in that order; junction bases with no gene match: 5. Germline loops: CDR1 MNHNY, CDR2 SVGAGI (reference sequence). This CDR3 region has 14 residues. The sample consisted of peripheral blood, taken 28 days after the second AZD1222 dose. This receptor was obtained from an adult who received the AZD1222 COVID-19 vaccine. This chain joins TRBV6-6 and TRBJ2-1, with 8 bases identical to TRBD2. The CDR3 coding sequence is TGTGCCAGCACCCGGGAGGGCTACTACAATGAGCAGTTCTTC. Amino acids: CASTREGYYNEQFF.